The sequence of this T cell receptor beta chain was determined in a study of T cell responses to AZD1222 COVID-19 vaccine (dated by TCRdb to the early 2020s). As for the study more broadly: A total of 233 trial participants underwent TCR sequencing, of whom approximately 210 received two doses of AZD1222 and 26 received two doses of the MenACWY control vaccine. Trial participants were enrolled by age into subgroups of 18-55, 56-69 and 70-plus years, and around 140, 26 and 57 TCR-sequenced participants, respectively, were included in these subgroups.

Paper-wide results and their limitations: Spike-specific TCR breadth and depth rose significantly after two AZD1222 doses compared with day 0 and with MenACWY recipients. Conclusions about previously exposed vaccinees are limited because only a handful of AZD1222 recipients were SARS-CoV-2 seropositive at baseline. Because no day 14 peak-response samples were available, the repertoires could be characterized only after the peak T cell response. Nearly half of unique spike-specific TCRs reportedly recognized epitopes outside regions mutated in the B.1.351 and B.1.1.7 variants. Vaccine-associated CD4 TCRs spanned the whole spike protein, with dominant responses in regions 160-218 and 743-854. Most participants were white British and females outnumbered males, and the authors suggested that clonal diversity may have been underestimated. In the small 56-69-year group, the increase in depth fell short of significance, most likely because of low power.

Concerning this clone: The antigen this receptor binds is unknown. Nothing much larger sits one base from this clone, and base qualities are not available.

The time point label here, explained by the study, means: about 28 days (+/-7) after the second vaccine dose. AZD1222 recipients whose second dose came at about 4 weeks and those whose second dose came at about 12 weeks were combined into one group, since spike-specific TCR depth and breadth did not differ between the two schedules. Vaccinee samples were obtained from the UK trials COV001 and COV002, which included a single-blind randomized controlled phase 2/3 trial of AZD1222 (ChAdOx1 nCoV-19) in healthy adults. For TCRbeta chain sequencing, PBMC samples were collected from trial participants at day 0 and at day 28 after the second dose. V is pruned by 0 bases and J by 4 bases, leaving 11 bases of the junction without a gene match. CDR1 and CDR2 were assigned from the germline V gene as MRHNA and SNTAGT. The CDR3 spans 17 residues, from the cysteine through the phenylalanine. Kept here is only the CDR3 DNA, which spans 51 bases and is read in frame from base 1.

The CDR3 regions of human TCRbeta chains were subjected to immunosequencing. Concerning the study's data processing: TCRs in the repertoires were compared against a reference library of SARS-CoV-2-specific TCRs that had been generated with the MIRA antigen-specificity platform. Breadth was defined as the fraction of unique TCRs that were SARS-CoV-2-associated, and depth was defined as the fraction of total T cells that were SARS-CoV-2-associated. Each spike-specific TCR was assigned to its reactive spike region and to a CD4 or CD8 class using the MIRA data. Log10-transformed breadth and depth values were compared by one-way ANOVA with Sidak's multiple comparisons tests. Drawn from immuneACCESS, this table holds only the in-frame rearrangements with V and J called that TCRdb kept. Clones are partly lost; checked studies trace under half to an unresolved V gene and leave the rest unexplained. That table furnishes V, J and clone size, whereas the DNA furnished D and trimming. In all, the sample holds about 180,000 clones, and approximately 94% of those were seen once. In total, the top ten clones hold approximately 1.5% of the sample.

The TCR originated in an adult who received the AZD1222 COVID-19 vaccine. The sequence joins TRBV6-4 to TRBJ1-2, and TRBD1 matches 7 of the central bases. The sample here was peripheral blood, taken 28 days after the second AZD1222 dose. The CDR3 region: CASSDSARGYGSYGYTF. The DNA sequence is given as TGTGCCAGCAGTGACTCGGCCAGGGGGTACGGTAGCTATGGCTACACCTTC.